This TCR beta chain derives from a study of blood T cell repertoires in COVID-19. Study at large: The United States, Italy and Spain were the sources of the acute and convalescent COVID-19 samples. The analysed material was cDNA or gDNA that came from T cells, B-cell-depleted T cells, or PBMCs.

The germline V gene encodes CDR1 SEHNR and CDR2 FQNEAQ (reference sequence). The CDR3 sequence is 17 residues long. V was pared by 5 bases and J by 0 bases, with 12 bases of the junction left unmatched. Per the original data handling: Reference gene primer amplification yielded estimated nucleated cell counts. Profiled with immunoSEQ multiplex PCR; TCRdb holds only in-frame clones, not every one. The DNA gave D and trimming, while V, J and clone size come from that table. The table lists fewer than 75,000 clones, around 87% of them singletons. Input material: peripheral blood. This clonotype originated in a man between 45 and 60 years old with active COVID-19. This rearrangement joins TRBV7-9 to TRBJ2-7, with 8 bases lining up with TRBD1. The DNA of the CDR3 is TGTGCCAGCAGCGGGGGGATACGGGACAGGAGCTCCTACGAGCAGTACTTC. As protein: CASSGGIRDRSSYEQYF.